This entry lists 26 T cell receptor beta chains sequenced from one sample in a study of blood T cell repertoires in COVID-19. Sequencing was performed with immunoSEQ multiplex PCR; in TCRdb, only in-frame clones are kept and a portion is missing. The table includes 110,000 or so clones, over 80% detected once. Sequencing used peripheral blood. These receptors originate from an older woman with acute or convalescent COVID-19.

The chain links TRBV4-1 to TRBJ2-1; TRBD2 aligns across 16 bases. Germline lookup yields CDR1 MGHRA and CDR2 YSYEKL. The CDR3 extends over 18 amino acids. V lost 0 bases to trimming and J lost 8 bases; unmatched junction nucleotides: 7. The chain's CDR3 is CASSQDRTGLAGGDEQFF. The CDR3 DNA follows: TGCGCCAGCAGCCAAGATAGGACGGGACTAGCGGGGGGGGATGAGCAGTTCTTC.

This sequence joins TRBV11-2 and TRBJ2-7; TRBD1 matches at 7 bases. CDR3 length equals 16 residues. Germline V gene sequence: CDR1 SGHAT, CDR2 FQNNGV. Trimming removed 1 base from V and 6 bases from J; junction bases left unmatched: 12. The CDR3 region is CASSLVGDRATREQYF. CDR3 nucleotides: TGTGCCAGCAGCTTAGTAGGCGACAGGGCGACGCGCGAGCAGTACTTC.

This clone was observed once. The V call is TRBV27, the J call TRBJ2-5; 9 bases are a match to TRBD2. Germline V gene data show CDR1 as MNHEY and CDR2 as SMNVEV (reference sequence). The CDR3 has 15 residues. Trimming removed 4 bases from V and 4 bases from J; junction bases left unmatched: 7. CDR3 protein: CASSWLGGRVETQYF. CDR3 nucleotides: TGTGCCAGCAGTTGGTTAGGCGGGAGGGTAGAGACCCAGTACTTC.

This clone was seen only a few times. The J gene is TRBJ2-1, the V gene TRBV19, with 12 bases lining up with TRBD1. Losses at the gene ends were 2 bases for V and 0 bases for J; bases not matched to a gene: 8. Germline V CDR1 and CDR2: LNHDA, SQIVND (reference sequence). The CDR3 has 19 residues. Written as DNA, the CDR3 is TGTGCCAGTAGTATAAGGGGACAGGGGGCGATTAGCTCCTACAATGAGCAGTTCTTC. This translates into CASSIRGQGAISSYNEQFF. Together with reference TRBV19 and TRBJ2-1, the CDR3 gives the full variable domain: DGGITQSPKYLFRKEGQNVTLSCEQNLNHDAMYWYRQDPGQGLRLIYYSQIVNDFQKGDIAEGYSVSREKKESFPLTVTSAQKNPTAFYLCASSIRGQGAISSYNEQFFGPGTRLTVL.

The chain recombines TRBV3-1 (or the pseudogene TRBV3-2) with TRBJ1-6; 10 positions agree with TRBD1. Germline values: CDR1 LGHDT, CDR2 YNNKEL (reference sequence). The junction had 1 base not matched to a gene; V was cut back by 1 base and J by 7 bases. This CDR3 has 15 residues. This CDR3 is CASSQVGQGNSPLHF. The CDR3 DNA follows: TGTGCCAGCAGCCAAGTGGGACAGGGGAATTCACCCCTCCACTTT.

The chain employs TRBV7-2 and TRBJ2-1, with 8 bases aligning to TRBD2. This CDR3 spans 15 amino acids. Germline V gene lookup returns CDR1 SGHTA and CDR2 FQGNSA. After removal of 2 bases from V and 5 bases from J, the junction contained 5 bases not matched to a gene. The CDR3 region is CASSLSGTRDNEQFF. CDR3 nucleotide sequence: TGTGCCAGCAGCTTAAGCGGGACTAGGGACAATGAGCAGTTCTTC.

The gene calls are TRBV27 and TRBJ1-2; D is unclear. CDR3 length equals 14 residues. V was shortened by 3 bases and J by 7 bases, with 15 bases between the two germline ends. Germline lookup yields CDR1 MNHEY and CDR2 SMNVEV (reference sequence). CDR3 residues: CASSFLQANGGYTF. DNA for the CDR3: TGTGCCAGCAGTTTTTTGCAGGCAAATGGTGGCTACACCTTC.

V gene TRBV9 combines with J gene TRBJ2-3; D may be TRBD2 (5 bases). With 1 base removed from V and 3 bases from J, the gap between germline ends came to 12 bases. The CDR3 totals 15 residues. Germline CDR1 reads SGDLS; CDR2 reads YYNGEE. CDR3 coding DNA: TGTGCCAGCAGCGTAAGAAGCGGAAGGACAGATACGCAGTATTTT. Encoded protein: CASSVRSGRTDTQYF.

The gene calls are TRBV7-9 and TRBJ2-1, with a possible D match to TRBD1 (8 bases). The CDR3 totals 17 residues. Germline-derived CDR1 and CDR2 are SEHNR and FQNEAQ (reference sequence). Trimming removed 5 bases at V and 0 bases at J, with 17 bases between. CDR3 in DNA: TGTGCCAGCAGCCCGAACAGGGGGGGCGGCTCCTACAATGAGCAGTTCTTC. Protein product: CASSPNRGGGSYNEQFF.

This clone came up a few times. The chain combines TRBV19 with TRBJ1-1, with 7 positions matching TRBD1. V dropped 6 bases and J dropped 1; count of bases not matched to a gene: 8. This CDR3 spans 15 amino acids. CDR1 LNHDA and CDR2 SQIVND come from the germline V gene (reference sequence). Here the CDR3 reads CASRSTWTGNTEAFF. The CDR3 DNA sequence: TGTGCCAGTAGATCGACCTGGACAGGGAACACTGAAGCTTTCTTT.

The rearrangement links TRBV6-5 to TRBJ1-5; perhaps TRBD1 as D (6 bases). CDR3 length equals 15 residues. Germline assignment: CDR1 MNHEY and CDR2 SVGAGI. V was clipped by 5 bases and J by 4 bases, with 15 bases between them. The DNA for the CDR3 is TGTGCCAGCAGTCGTTCCGGACAGATTAATCAGCCCCAGCATTTT. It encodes CASSRSGQINQPQHF.

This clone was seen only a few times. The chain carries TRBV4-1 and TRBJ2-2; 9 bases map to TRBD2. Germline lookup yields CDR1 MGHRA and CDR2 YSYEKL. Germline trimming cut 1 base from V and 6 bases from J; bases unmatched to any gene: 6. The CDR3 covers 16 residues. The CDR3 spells CASSQASGVSPGELFF. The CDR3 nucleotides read TGCGCCAGCAGCCAAGCTAGCGGGGTTTCCCCCGGGGAGCTGTTTTTT.

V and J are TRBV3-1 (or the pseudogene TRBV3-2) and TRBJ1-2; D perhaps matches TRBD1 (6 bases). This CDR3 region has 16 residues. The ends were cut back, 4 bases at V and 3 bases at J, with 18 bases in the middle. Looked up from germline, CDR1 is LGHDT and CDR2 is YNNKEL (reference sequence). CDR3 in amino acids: CASSLKGGDFYYGYTF. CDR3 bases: TGTGCCAGCAGCCTCAAAGGGGGGGACTTTTACTATGGCTACACCTTC.

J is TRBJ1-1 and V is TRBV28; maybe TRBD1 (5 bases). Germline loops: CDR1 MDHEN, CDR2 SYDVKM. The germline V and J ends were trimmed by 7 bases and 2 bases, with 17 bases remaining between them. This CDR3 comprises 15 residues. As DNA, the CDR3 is TGTGCCAGCACCCAGGGAGGAGCCGTCAACACTGAAGCTTTCTTT. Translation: CASTQGGAVNTEAFF.

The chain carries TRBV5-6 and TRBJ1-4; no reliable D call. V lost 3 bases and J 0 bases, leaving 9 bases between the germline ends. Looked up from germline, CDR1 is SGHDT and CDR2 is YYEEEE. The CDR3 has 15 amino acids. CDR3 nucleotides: TGTGCCAGCAGCTCGCCTAGTGCAACTAATGAAAAACTGTTTTTT. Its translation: CASSSPSATNEKLFF.

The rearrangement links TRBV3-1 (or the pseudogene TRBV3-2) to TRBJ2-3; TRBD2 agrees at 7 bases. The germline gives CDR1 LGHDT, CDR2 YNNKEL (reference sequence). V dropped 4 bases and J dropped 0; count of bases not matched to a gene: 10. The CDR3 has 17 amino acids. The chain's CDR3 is CASSLYPGRPSTDTQYF. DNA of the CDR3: TGTGCCAGCAGCCTCTACCCCGGGAGGCCTAGCACAGATACGCAGTATTTT.

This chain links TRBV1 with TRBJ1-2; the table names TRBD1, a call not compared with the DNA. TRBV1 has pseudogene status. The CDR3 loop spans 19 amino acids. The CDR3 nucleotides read TGCACCAGCAGCCAAGAGTCCAGGGGTAAGCGGCGACAACCCTATGGCTACACCTTC. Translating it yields CTSSQESRGKRRQPYGYTF.

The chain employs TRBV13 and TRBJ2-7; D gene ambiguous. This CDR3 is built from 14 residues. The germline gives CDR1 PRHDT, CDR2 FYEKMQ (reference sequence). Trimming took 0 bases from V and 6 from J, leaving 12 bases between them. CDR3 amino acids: CASSLGAPPSEQYF. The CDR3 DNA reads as TGTGCCAGCAGCTTAGGAGCCCCTCCCTCCGAGCAGTACTTC.

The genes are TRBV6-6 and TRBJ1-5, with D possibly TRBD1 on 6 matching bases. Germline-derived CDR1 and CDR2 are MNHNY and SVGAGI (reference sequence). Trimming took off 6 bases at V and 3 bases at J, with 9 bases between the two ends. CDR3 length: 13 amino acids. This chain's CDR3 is CASRTGYNQPQHF. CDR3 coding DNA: TGTGCCAGCAGAACAGGGTACAATCAGCCCCAGCATTTT.

CDR3 DNA sequence: TGTGCCAGCAGCACTCGTGGGACAGACTATGGCTACACCTTC. Its protein product is CASSTRGTDYGYTF. J is TRBJ1-2 and V is TRBV7-2; TRBD1 matches at 7 bases. CDR3 length: 14 amino acids. Unmatched junction bases numbered 6, after V lost 5 bases and J lost 3 bases. Germline V gene lookup returns CDR1 SGHTA and CDR2 FQGNSA.

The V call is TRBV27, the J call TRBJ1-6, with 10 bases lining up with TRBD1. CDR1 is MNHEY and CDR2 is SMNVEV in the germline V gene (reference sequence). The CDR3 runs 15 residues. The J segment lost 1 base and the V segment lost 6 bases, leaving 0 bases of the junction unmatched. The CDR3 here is CASRGQGSYNSPLHF. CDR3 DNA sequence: TGTGCCAGCAGGGGACAGGGGTCCTATAATTCACCCCTCCACTTT.

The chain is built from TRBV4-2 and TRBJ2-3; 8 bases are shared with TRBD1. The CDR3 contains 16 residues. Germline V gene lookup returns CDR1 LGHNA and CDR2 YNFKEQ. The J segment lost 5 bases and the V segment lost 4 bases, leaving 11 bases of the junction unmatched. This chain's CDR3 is CASSPQGASAVDTQYF. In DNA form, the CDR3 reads TGTGCCAGCAGCCCCCAGGGGGCTTCCGCCGTAGATACGCAGTATTTT.

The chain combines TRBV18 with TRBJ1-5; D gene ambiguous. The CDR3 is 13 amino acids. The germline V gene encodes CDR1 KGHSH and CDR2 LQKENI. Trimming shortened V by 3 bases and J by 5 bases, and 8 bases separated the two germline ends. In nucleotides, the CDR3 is TGTGCCAGCTCACCCACTCGGGATCAGCCCCAGCATTTT. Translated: CASSPTRDQPQHF. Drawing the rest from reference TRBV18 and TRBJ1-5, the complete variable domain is NAGVMQNPRHLVRRRGQEARLRCSPMKGHSHVYWYRQLPEEGLKFMVYLQKENIIDESGMPKERFSAEFPKEGPSILRIQQVVRGDSAAYFCASSPTRDQPQHFGDGTRLSIL.

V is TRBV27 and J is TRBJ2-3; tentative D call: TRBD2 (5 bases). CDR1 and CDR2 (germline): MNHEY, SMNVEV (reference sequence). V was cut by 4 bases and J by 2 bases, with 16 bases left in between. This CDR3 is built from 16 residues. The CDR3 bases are TGTGCCAGCAGTTCGCGGGCCTCATCACTCACAGATACGCAGTATTTT. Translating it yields CASSSRASSLTDTQYF.

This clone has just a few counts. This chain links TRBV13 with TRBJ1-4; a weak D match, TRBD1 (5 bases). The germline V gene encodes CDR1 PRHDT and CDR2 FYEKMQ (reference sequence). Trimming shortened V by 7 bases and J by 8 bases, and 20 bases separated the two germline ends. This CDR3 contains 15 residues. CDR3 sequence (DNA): TGTGCCAGCAACGGCAGGGCAGGGAGGGACGAAAAACTGTTTTTT. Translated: CASNGRAGRDEKLFF.

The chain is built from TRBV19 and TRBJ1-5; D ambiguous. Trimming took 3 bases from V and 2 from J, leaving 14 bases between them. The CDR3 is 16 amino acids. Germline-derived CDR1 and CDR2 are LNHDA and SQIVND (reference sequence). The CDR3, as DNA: TGTGCCAGTAGTATGGTGGGTCTGAGGGGCAATCAGCCCCAGCATTTT. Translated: CASSMVGLRGNQPQHF.